This T cell receptor (beta chain) was sequenced in a study of cytomegalovirus exposure and HLA in healthy donors. General study findings and limits: The authors confirmed in vitro that three CMV-associated chains were specific for CMV antigens.

The PCR employed 60 Vbeta primers together with 13 Jbeta primers. Source study methods: Counted up in a later analysis, unique TCR beta chains came to 65 million to 100 million, with around 10 million shared. Clones were read by immunoSEQ multiplex PCR, and TCRdb kept only the in-frame ones, dropping some. That table furnishes V, J and clone size, whereas the DNA furnished D and trimming. Here the sample spans about 82,000 clones, around 82% being singletons. V lost 0 bases, J lost 0 bases, and 0 bases stayed unmatched. This CDR3 has 15 residues. Germline loops: CDR1 SGHRS, CDR2 YFSETQ. Note on this clone: What it binds is unknown. Different DNA sequences within this sample yield the same CDR3.

This TCR derives from a man aged 45-65 years in good health and CMV-seronegative. The sample was PBMCs. This chain joins TRBV5-1 and TRBJ1-5; 7 nucleotides line up with TRBD1. The CDR3 DNA follows: TGCGCCAGCAGCTTGGGACAGGGTAGCAATCAGCCCCAGCATTTT. Amino acid sequence: CASSLGQGSNQPQHF.